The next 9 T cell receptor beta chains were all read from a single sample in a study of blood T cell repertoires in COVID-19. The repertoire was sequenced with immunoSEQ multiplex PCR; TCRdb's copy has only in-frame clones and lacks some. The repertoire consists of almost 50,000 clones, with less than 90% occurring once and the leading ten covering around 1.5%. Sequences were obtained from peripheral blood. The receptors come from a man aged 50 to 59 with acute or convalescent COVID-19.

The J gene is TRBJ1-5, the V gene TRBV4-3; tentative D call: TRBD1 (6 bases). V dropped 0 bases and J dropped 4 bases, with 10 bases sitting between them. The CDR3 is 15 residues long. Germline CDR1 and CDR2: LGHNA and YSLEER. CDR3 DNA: TGCGCCAGCAGCCAAGATCGGACAGAGAATCAGCCCCAGCATTTT. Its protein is CASSQDRTENQPQHF.

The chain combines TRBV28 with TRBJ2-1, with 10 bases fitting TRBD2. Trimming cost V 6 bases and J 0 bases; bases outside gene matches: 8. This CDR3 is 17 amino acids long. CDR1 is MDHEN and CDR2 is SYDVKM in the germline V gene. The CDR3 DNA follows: TGTGCCAGCAGGTTACTAGCGGGATTTAGCTCCTACAATGAGCAGTTCTTC. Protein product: CASRLLAGFSSYNEQFF. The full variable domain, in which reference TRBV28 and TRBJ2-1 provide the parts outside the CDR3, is DVKVTQSSRYLVKRTGEKVFLECVQDMDHENMFWYRQDPGLGLRLIYFSYDVKMKEKGDIPEGYSVSREKKERFSLILESASTNQTSMYLCASRLLAGFSSYNEQFFGPGTRLTVL.

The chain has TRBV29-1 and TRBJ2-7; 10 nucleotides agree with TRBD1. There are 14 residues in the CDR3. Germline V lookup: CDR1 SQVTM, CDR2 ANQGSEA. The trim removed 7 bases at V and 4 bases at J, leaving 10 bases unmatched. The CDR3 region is CSARRGDRGYEQYF. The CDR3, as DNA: TGCAGCGCTAGGAGGGGGGACAGGGGATACGAGCAGTACTTC.

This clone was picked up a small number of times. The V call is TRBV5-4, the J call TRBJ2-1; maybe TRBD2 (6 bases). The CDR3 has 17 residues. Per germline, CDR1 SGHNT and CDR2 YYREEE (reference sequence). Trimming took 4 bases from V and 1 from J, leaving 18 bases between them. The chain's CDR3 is CASSPRLVLGSYNEQFF. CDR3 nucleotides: TGTGCCAGCAGCCCGAGACTAGTTCTTGGGTCCTACAATGAGCAGTTCTTC.

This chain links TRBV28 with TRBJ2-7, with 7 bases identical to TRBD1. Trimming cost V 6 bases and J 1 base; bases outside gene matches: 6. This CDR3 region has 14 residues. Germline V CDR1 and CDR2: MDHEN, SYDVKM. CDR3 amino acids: CASSPYRGSYEQYF. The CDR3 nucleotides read TGTGCCAGCAGCCCCTACAGGGGATCCTACGAGCAGTACTTC. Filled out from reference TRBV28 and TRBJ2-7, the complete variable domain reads DVKVTQSSRYLVKRTGEKVFLECVQDMDHENMFWYRQDPGLGLRLIYFSYDVKMKEKGDIPEGYSVSREKKERFSLILESASTNQTSMYLCASSPYRGSYEQYFGPGTRLTVT.

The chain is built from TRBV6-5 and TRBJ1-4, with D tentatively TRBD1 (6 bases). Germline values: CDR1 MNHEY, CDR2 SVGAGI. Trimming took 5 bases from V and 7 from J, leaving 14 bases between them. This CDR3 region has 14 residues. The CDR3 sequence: CASSIGTTPEKLFF. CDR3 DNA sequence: TGTGCCAGCAGTATAGGGACAACCCCTGAAAAACTGTTTTTT.

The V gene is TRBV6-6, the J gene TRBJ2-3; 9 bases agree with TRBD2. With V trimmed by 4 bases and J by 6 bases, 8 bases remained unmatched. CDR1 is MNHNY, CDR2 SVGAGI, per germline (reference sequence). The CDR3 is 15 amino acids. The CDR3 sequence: CASSLFSGGPDTQYF. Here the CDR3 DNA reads TGTGCCAGCAGTTTATTTAGCGGGGGACCCGATACGCAGTATTTT.

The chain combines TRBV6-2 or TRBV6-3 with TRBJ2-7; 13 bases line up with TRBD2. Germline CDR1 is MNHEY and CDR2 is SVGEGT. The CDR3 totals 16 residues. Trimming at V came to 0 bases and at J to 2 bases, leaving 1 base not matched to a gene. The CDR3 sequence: CASSYSTSGRPYEQYF. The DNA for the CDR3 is TGTGCCAGCAGTTACTCGACTAGCGGGAGGCCCTACGAGCAGTACTTC.

For the CDR3, the DNA is TGTGCCAGCAGTAGACAGGGGACTAATGAAAAACTGTTTTTT. Encoded protein: CASSRQGTNEKLFF. V usage is TRBV2 and J usage is TRBJ1-4; 8 bases agree with TRBD1. V shed 5 bases and J 2 bases; nucleotides not matched to a gene: 1. Germline V gives CDR1 SNHLY, CDR2 FYNNEI. The CDR3 consists of 14 residues. The full variable domain, rest sourced from reference TRBV2 and TRBJ1-4, is EPEVTQTPSHQVTQMGQEVILRCVPISNHLYFYWYRQILGQKVEFLVSFYNNEISEKSEIFDDQFSVERPDGSNFTLKIRSTKLEDSAMYFCASSRQGTNEKLFFGSGTQLSVL.